A single T cell receptor beta chain is shown here with its context. One Seattle source followed patients from active infection through their disease course. This sample is drawn from a study of blood T cell repertoires in COVID-19. Study-level information: The samples span acute and convalescent COVID-19 from the United States, Italy and Spain. Sample material is recorded as cDNA or gDNA derived from T cells, B-cell-depleted T cells, or PBMCs.

Authors' data handling: The assay estimated nucleated cells by amplifying reference gene primers. Generated by immunoSEQ multiplex PCR, the TCRdb table keeps only in-frame clones and is missing some. V and J calls plus clone size are reproduced from that table; the DNA served to infer D and trimming. The sample has a few hundred thousand clones; roughly 84% are singletons. The V end was cut by 3 bases, the J end by 5 bases, with 6 bases between. Looked up from germline, CDR1 is SGHNT and CDR2 is YENEEA. The CDR3 totals 12 residues. The chain couples TRBV11-3 to TRBJ2-3; D might be TRBD2 (5 bases). The sample was peripheral blood. This TCR came from a woman aged 80 or older with COVID-19, enrolled during active disease. The CDR3 DNA sequence: TGTGCCAGCAGCTTTGCGGGAGATACGCAGTATTTT. Amino acids: CASSFAGDTQYF.